These 16 T cell receptor beta chains share one sample of origin, sequenced in a study of beta chain features in type 1 diabetes. Study-level results: Within each of all four CD4+ subsets, Type 1 diabetes patients had TCRB CDR3s that were moderately but significantly shorter.

What these receptors recognize is not known. The sequenced template was cDNA made from the entire isolated RNA. The method was immunoSEQ multiplex PCR; TCRdb's version includes in-frame clones alone and lacks a portion of them. The sample includes under 300,000 clones, around 15% of them seen just once. Sequences were obtained from naive CD4+ T cells from blood. All receptors come from a man in his thirties or forties with type 1 diabetes.

This clone appeared a few times. The V call is TRBV29-1, the J call TRBJ2-2; D perhaps matches TRBD2 (5 bases). Trimming left V 3 bases short and J 3 bases short, with 11 bases between. The CDR3 runs to 14 residues. Germline-derived CDR1 and CDR2 are SQVTM and ANQGSEA. CDR3 region: CSVDTGRDTGELFF. The CDR3 DNA follows: TGCAGCGTTGACACGGGGAGAGACACCGGGGAGCTGTTTTTT.

This clone showed up just a few times. V gene TRBV5-6 combines with J gene TRBJ2-1; 9 nucleotides match TRBD1. This CDR3 has 14 amino acids. Germline lookup yields CDR1 SGHDT and CDR2 YYEEEE. Losses at the gene ends were 5 bases for V and 9 bases for J; bases not matched to a gene: 9. The CDR3 is CASRPGQGLGEQFF. CDR3 in DNA: TGTGCCAGCAGGCCGGGACAGGGCTTGGGTGAGCAGTTCTTC.

J is TRBJ2-5 and V is TRBV7-6; D is undetermined. The germline V and J ends were trimmed by 3 bases and 0 bases, with 8 bases remaining between them. Germline loops: CDR1 SGHVS, CDR2 FNYEAQ. The CDR3 extends over 14 amino acids. The CDR3 coding sequence is TGTGCCAGCAGCTTCGGGCGGCACCAAGAGACCCAGTACTTC. Encoded protein: CASSFGRHQETQYF.

The rearrangement uses TRBV7-2 and TRBJ2-1; no clear D. The germline V and J ends were trimmed by 2 bases and 7 bases, with 6 bases remaining between them. There are 12 residues in the CDR3. CDR1 is SGHTA and CDR2 is FQGNSA in the germline V gene. The CDR3 DNA is TGTGCCAGCAGCTTAAGACCAAATGAGCAGTTCTTC. Its translation is CASSLRPNEQFF.

This rearrangement joins TRBV28 to TRBJ2-7; D possibly uses TRBD1 or TRBD2 (5 bases each). The V gene lost 6 bases and the J gene lost 0 bases, with 12 bases spanning the gap. The V gene's germline CDR1 is MDHEN and CDR2 SYDVKM. This CDR3 is 14 amino acids long. This CDR3 reads CASRRGETSYEQYF. CDR3 nucleotides: TGTGCCAGCAGGCGAGGGGAGACCTCCTACGAGCAGTACTTC.

The CDR3 region has the DNA TGCAGCGTTGGCCTGTTTGGTGAGCAGTTCTTC. As protein: CSVGLFGEQFF. J is TRBJ2-1 and V is TRBV29-1; D gene ambiguous. V lost 4 bases to trimming and J lost 9 bases, with 10 bases between them. This CDR3 comprises 11 residues. The germline gives CDR1 SQVTM, CDR2 ANQGSEA.

This clone was found a few times. The rearrangement links TRBV29-1 to TRBJ2-7; D gene unclear. Germline V CDR1 and CDR2: SQVTM, ANQGSEA. V dropped 6 bases and J dropped 4 bases, with 13 bases sitting between them. This CDR3 has 12 amino acids. The CDR3 coding sequence is TGCAGCGTCAACTCCATTACGTACGAGCAGTACTTC. Protein product: CSVNSITYEQYF.

This clone turned up a few times. V and J are TRBV29-1 and TRBJ2-3, with no clear D. Deletions cut 3 bases from V and 8 bases from J, with 9 bases between. Germline V gives CDR1 SQVTM, CDR2 ANQGSEA. The CDR3 runs to 11 residues. Here the CDR3 reads CSVEGLGTQYF. CDR3 bases: TGCAGCGTTGAGGGCCTCGGTACGCAGTATTTT.

The chain couples TRBV28 to TRBJ2-1; 14 bases are shared with TRBD2. The V and J ends lost 2 bases and 13 bases, in that order; junction bases with no gene match: 4. The CDR3 consists of 14 residues. Germline values: CDR1 MDHEN, CDR2 SYDVKM. The CDR3: CASSLGLAGGPQFF. For the CDR3, the DNA is TGTGCCAGCAGTTTAGGACTAGCGGGAGGACCACAGTTCTTC. The variable domain in full, completed from reference TRBV28 and TRBJ2-1, reads DVKVTQSSRYLVKRTGEKVFLECVQDMDHENMFWYRQDPGLGLRLIYFSYDVKMKEKGDIPEGYSVSREKKERFSLILESASTNQTSMYLCASSLGLAGGPQFFGPGTRLTVL.

This clone has a handful of counts. This chain links TRBV14 with TRBJ2-1; 13 bases align to TRBD2. J lost 8 bases, V lost 0 bases, and 7 bases had no gene match. The germline V gene encodes CDR1 SGHDN and CDR2 FVKESK. The CDR3 is 17 residues long. CDR3 DNA: TGTGCCAGCAGCCAAGATCCGCCGGGACTAGCGGGGCATGAGCAGTTCTTC. It codes for CASSQDPPGLAGHEQFF.

This clone has just a few counts. The chain uses TRBV20-1 and TRBJ2-1; no reliable D call. The length of the CDR3 is 11 residues. Germline V gene lookup returns CDR1 DFQATT and CDR2 SNEGSKA (reference sequence). Trimming took 5 bases from V and 10 from J, leaving 12 bases between them. The CDR3 sequence is CSAPLRAEQFF. CDR3 DNA sequence: TGCAGTGCTCCTCTTCGAGCCGAGCAGTTCTTC.

This clone was counted a few times. This chain joins TRBV30 and TRBJ2-5; 7 nucleotides agree with TRBD1. The length of the CDR3 is 13 residues. CDR1 is GTSNPN, CDR2 SVGIG, per germline (reference sequence). J lost 1 base, V lost 7 bases, and 6 bases had no gene match. The CDR3 loop is CAYRGRGQETQYF. The CDR3 DNA is TGTGCCTACAGGGGCCGGGGCCAAGAGACCCAGTACTTC.

This sequence joins TRBV30 and TRBJ2-7; TRBD1 might be the D (5 bases). Trimming stripped 2 bases from V and 9 bases from J, with 11 bases between. Germline CDR1 GTSNPN, CDR2 SVGIG (reference sequence). The CDR3 has 11 amino acids. CDR3 sequence reads: CAWSPSQGQYF. The CDR3 DNA is TGTGCCTGGAGTCCCAGCCAGGGGCAGTACTTC.

This CDR3 reads CASSASGNLLRKYF. CDR3 coding DNA: TGTGCCAGCAGTGCATCGGGAAATCTTCTCAGAAAGTACTTC. The rearrangement joins TRBV28 to TRBJ2-5; D possibly corresponds to TRBD2 (5 bases). There are 14 residues in the CDR3. Per the germline V gene, CDR1 is MDHEN and CDR2 is SYDVKM. Trimming shortened V by 5 bases and J by 12 bases, and 22 bases separated the two germline ends.

V gene TRBV29-1 combines with J gene TRBJ2-1; a possible D gene is TRBD1 (6 bases). Trimming cost V 4 bases and J 5 bases, with 15 bases left between them. Germline V gene lookup returns CDR1 SQVTM and CDR2 ANQGSEA. The CDR3 is made up of 14 amino acids. CDR3 nucleotide sequence: TGCAGCGTTGGAATCCCAAAGGGGGACAATGAGCAGTTCTTC. It specifies CSVGIPKGDNEQFF.

This clone came up a few times. One junction end disagrees with the germline gene, perhaps due to a read error. The rearrangement links TRBV29-1 to TRBJ2-5; 13 nucleotides agree with TRBD2. Germline V gene sequence: CDR1 SQVTM, CDR2 ANQGSEA. CDR3 size: 15 residues. Here the CDR3 reads CSVEGLAGVGKTQYF. CDR3 coding DNA: TGCAGCGTGGAAGGACTAGCGGGAGTTGGGAAGACCCAGTACTTC. The variable domain in full, completed from reference TRBV29-1 and TRBJ2-5, reads SAVISQKPSRDICQRGTSLTIQCQVDSQVTMMFWYRQQPGQSLTLIATANQGSEATYESGFVIDKFPISRPNLTFSTLTVSNMSPEDSSIYLCSVEGLAGVGKTQYFGPGTRLLVL.